Presented here are 27 T cell receptor beta chains from one specimen sequenced in a study of molecular identifiers for immune sequencing clone quantification. One entry per CDR3 protein results from TCRdb running MiXCR on the PCR reads. The sample records some 65,000 distinct CDR3 sequences, less than 20% being singletons. The sequenced sample was naive CD8+ T cells from blood, with Jurkat cell RNA spiked in. Subset denoted: FACS-sorted CD8+CD4-CCR7+CD45RA+ naive T cells. These receptors all stem from a human donor in good health. Some libraries in this study had Jurkat cell RNA spiked in.

A word on this clonotype: A much more abundant neighbour one base away suggests this may be a read error. The genes are TRBV5-1 and TRBJ2-3, with 10 bases aligning to TRBD2. V was clipped by 2 bases and J by 2 bases; unmatched bases: 11. Germline V lookup: CDR1 SGHRS, CDR2 YFSETQ. The CDR3 is 18 amino acids. CDR3 sequence reads: CASSFLGLAEDYTDTQYF. In nucleotides, the CDR3 is TGCGCCAGCAGCTTCCTAGGACTAGCGGAAGATTACACAGATACGCAGTATTTT. The full variable domain, its missing parts supplied by reference TRBV5-1 and TRBJ2-3, is KAGVTQTPRYLIKTRGQQVTLSCSPISGHRSVSWYQQTPGQGLQFLFEYFSETQRNKGNFPGRFSGRQFSNSRSEMNVSTLELGDSALYLCASSFLGLAEDYTDTQYFGPGTRLTVL.

The sample holds many counts of this clonotype. The gene calls are TRBV30 and TRBJ2-7, with D possibly called TRBD1 or TRBD2 (6 bases each). CDR3 length: 14 residues. Trimming took 4 bases from V and 5 from J, leaving 18 bases between them. CDR1 GTSNPN and CDR2 SVGIG come from the germline V gene (reference sequence). CDR3 nucleotides: TGTGCCTGGAACGTAGGGGGGATGCTCCACGAGCAGTACTTC. Translation: CAWNVGGMLHEQYF.

On this clonotype itself: This sequence may be a read error, since a much larger clone differs from it by one base. The chain carries TRBV28 and TRBJ1-6, with no clear D. Germline V gives CDR1 MDHEN, CDR2 SYDVKM. The CDR3 is 12 residues long. CDR3 DNA sequence: TGTGCCAGCTCTAACGATAATTCACCCCCCCACTTT. As protein: CASSNDNSPPHF.

This clonotype was counted at least ten times. The rearrangement uses TRBV7-3 and TRBJ2-3; TRBD1 is a possible D gene (5 bases). Germline V CDR1 and CDR2: SGHTA, FQGTGA. The CDR3 loop spans 15 amino acids. V gave up 1 base and J gave up 6 bases, with 14 bases separating them. Here the CDR3 reads CASSLNQGLVDTQYF. CDR3 sequence (DNA): TGTGCCAGCAGCTTAAACCAGGGATTAGTTGATACGCAGTATTTT.

On this clonotype: A much larger clone is a single base away; this may be a read error. V gene TRBV19 combines with J gene TRBJ1-1; D is unresolved. V was shortened by 8 bases and J by 1 base, with 8 bases between the two germline ends. Germline V gene sequence: CDR1 LNHDA, CDR2 SQIVND (reference sequence). This CDR3 region has 12 residues. CDR3 loop: CASGYGNTEAFF. The CDR3 coding sequence is TGTGCCAGTGGTTACGGGAACACTGAAGCTTTCTTT.

Points on this clonotype: It may be a read error: a sequence one base away is much more abundant. The chain links TRBV10-2 to TRBJ2-7; D perhaps matches TRBD1 (6 bases). The length of the CDR3 is 17 residues. Trimming cost V 10 bases and J 0 bases, with 25 bases left between them. Germline CDR1 reads WSHSY; CDR2 reads SAAADI. The CDR3 DNA reads TGCGCCACCCAATCCCGCGACAGGATACAATCCTCCTACGAGCAGTACTTC. Its protein is CATQSRDRIQSSYEQYF.

This clonotype was counted ten times or more. The CDR3 nucleotides are TGTGCCAGCAGCTTGGTTTGGAGCATCCCGAACACTGAAGCTTTCTTT. Translating it yields CASSLVWSIPNTEAFF. The gene calls are TRBV5-5 and TRBJ1-1, with unresolved D. The ends were cut back, 0 bases at V and 1 base at J, with 13 bases in the middle. Germline CDR1 and CDR2: SGHKS and YYEKEE (reference sequence). The CDR3 extends over 16 amino acids.

A few counts support this clonotype. The CDR3 protein is CATIKGDREETQYF. CDR3 coding DNA: TGTGCCACAATTAAAGGGGACAGGGAAGAGACCCAGTACTTC. This rearrangement joins TRBV10-3 to TRBJ2-5, with TRBD1 identical over 9 bases. The germline V gene encodes CDR1 ENHRY and CDR2 SYGVKD. This CDR3 comprises 14 residues. V was pared by 10 bases and J by 3 bases, with 9 bases of the junction left unmatched.

There are a few counts of this clonotype. A much larger clone lies a single base off, so this may be a read error. V usage is TRBV19 and J usage is TRBJ1-4; D not resolved. The CDR3 consists of 15 residues. Germline V CDR1 and CDR2: LNHDA, SQIVND (reference sequence). CDR3 protein: CACSIYDGINEKLFF. The CDR3 region has the DNA TGTGCCTGTAGTATTTACGACGGGATCAATGAAAAACTGTTTTTT.

This clonotype was observed many times. The chain couples TRBV6-1 to TRBJ2-1; D remains unclear. Germline assignment: CDR1 MNHNS and CDR2 SASEGT. Trimming stripped 2 bases from V and 2 bases from J, with 10 bases between. The CDR3 is made up of 15 amino acids. The CDR3 nucleotides are TGTGCCAGCAGTGAATCCCCTGGGACCTACAATGAGCAGTTCTTC. It specifies CASSESPGTYNEQFF.

For this clonotype: This may be a read error: a much more frequent sequence differs by one nucleotide. The V and J genes are TRBV6-6 and TRBJ2-7; 11 bases match TRBD2. This CDR3 is built from 16 residues. Germline lookup yields CDR1 MNHNY and CDR2 SVGAGI (reference sequence). The CDR3 here is CACSYSETSGNYEQYF. As DNA, the CDR3 is TGTGCCTGCAGTTACTCGGAGACTAGCGGGAACTACGAGCAGTACTTC.

Ten or more counts support this clonotype. This chain links TRBV29-1 with TRBJ1-3; D ambiguous. The germline V gene encodes CDR1 SQVTM and CDR2 ANQGSEA. V was shortened by 6 bases and J by 2 bases, with 14 bases between the two germline ends. The CDR3 is 14 amino acids. CDR3 sequence: CSVDPLAAGNTIYF. CDR3 DNA sequence: TGCAGCGTAGACCCCCTAGCTGCTGGAAACACCATATATTTT.

The sample holds a few counts of this clonotype. The V gene is TRBV28, the J gene TRBJ2-1; D gene uncertain. Trimming removed 1 base at V and 0 bases at J, with 10 bases between. Germline-derived CDR1 and CDR2 are MDHEN and SYDVKM. CDR3 length equals 16 residues. CDR3: CASSLYRASSYNEQFF. The CDR3 nucleotides read TGTGCCAGCAGTTTATACCGAGCGAGCTCCTACAATGAGCAGTTCTTC.

This clonotype was picked up one time. Possible read error: a much larger clone is one base away. The rearrangement uses TRBV5-1 and TRBJ2-3; a possible D gene is TRBD2 (5 bases). Trimming left V 4 bases short and J 6 bases short, with 21 bases between. This CDR3 region has 16 residues. Germline loops: CDR1 SGHRS, CDR2 YFSETQ. In DNA, the CDR3 is TGCGCCAGCAGCCAACAGAGGGCTGGAGTGAGGGATACGCAGTATTTT. It is translated as CASSQQRAGVRDTQYF. The full variable domain, rest sourced from reference TRBV5-1 and TRBJ2-3, is KAGVTQTPRYLIKTRGQQVTLSCSPISGHRSVSWYQQTPGQGLQFLFEYFSETQRNKGNFPGRFSGRQFSNSRSEMNVSTLELGDSALYLCASSQQRAGVRDTQYFGPGTRLTVL.

This clonotype was seen many times. J is TRBJ1-3 and V is TRBV4-2; no clear D. This CDR3 contains 16 residues. Trimming cost V 2 bases and J 3 bases, with 14 bases left between them. Germline CDR1 and CDR2: LGHNA and YNFKEQ. The CDR3 coding sequence is TGTGCCAGCAGCCAACTAAAAGACTTACTTGGAAACACCATATATTTT. Translation gives CASSQLKDLLGNTIYF.

This clonotype has a count of ten or more. The chain uses TRBV4-1 and TRBJ2-7; D is unresolved. Deletions cut 2 bases from V and 7 bases from J, with 12 bases between. The CDR3 is 13 amino acids. Germline CDR1 and CDR2: MGHRA and YSYEKL. This chain's CDR3 is CASSQHQPQEQYF. The CDR3 nucleotides read TGCGCCAGCAGCCAACACCAACCTCAGGAGCAGTACTTC.

This clonotype was recorded many times. This rearrangement joins TRBV6-6 to TRBJ1-5; D is unresolved. CDR1 is MNHNY, CDR2 SVGAGI, per germline (reference sequence). The V gene lost 8 bases and the J gene lost 3 bases, with 8 bases spanning the gap. This CDR3 is built from 12 residues. The CDR3 spells CASRGYNQPQHF. The CDR3 coding sequence is TGTGCCAGCCGGGGATACAATCAGCCCCAGCATTTT.

This clonotype was counted ten times or more. The gene calls are TRBV27 and TRBJ2-2; D could derive from TRBD1 or TRBD2 (5 bases each). Trimming pared 2 bases from V and 0 bases from J, leaving 13 bases between. This CDR3 has 17 residues. The germline gives CDR1 MNHEY, CDR2 SMNVEV (reference sequence). The CDR3 bases are TGTGCCAGCAGTTTAGGGGACGGATATACGAACACCGGGGAGCTGTTTTTT. Its protein product is CASSLGDGYTNTGELFF.

Notes on this clonotype: The junction departs from germline at one end; a sequencing error may be responsible. V and J are TRBV15 and TRBJ2-3; D gene ambiguous. CDR1 and CDR2 (germline): LNHNV, YYDKDF (reference sequence). This CDR3 region has 14 residues. The CDR3 reads CAISRDPPGDTQYF. The CDR3 coding sequence is TGTGCCATCAGCAGAGATCCACCGGGTGATACGCAGTATTTT.

There are many counts of this clonotype. This chain connects TRBV4-1 to TRBJ2-7, with no clear D. The V end was cut by 0 bases, the J end by 6 bases, with 9 bases between. This CDR3 spans 13 amino acids. Germline assignment: CDR1 MGHRA and CDR2 YSYEKL. Here the CDR3 reads CASSQDRIGEQYF. The DNA of the CDR3 is TGCGCCAGCAGCCAAGATCGAATAGGCGAGCAGTACTTC.

Here the CDR3 reads CSASATHLTYEQYF. CDR3 in DNA: TGCAGTGCTTCCGCAACCCACTTGACCTACGAGCAGTACTTC. The chain couples TRBV20-1 to TRBJ2-7; D is undetermined. V gave up 5 bases and J gave up 2 bases, with 16 bases separating them. CDR3 length: 14 residues. Germline V lookup: CDR1 DFQATT, CDR2 SNEGSKA (reference sequence).

This clonotype was picked up many times. This chain joins TRBV10-3 and TRBJ2-7; D is perhaps TRBD1 (6 bases). The CDR3 covers 16 residues. Germline lookup yields CDR1 ENHRY and CDR2 SYGVKD. V dropped 3 bases and J dropped 1 base, with 16 bases sitting between them. The CDR3 DNA sequence: TGTGCCATCAGTGACCAAGTGGTCCAGGGGTCCTACGAGCAGTACTTC. It codes for CAISDQVVQGSYEQYF.

This clonotype was counted at least ten times. This chain connects TRBV4-3 to TRBJ2-2; 9 nucleotides match TRBD2. The CDR3 consists of 17 residues. The junction had 11 bases not matched to a gene; V was cut back by 0 bases and J by 9 bases. Germline values: CDR1 LGHNA, CDR2 YSLEER. CDR3 sequence (DNA): TGCGCCAGCAGCCAAGATTCCGGCGGGAGGGCCTCGAGGGAGCTGTTTTTT. This translates into CASSQDSGGRASRELFF.

This clonotype was seen repeatedly, ten times or more. This chain joins TRBV6-1 and TRBJ2-3; 9 bases are shared with TRBD1. The CDR3 totals 13 residues. Germline CDR1 MNHNS, CDR2 SASEGT. Trimming at V came to 4 bases and at J to 12 bases, leaving 8 bases not matched to a gene. The CDR3 sequence is CASSGWTGVNQYF. The CDR3 bases are TGTGCCAGCAGTGGCTGGACAGGGGTCAACCAGTATTTT.

CDR3 nucleotide sequence: TGCGCCAGCAGCCCTACCCGCCGACAGAACTCCTACAATGAGCAGTTCTTC. It is translated as CASSPTRRQNSYNEQFF. The J gene is TRBJ2-1, the V gene TRBV5-1; D is possibly TRBD1 (5 bases). Trimming cost V 4 bases and J 0 bases, with 17 bases left between them. The germline gives CDR1 SGHRS, CDR2 YFSETQ. The CDR3 totals 17 residues.

This clonotype has at least ten counts. A junction end diverges from the germline sequence, so it may reflect a read error. The V call is TRBV27, the J call TRBJ2-3, with TRBD2 matching over 9 bases. Germline V lookup: CDR1 MNHEY, CDR2 SMNVEV (reference sequence). The CDR3 sequence is 12 residues long. This CDR3 reads CASITLAGQCFF. CDR3 nucleotides: TGTGCCAGCATCACACTAGCGGGCCAGTGTTTCTTT.

Remarks on this clonotype: Since a much larger clone is just one base distant, this may be a read error. The J gene is TRBJ2-1, the V gene TRBV13; 8 bases line up with TRBD2. From germline, CDR1 is PRHDT and CDR2 FYEKMQ (reference sequence). V trimming: 4 bases; J trimming: 7 bases; junction bases outside the gene matches: 9. The CDR3 spans 15 residues. CDR3 bases: TGTGCCAGCAGCTCCCAGACTAGCGAGAGGAATGAGCAGTTCTTC. Its translation is CASSSQTSERNEQFF.